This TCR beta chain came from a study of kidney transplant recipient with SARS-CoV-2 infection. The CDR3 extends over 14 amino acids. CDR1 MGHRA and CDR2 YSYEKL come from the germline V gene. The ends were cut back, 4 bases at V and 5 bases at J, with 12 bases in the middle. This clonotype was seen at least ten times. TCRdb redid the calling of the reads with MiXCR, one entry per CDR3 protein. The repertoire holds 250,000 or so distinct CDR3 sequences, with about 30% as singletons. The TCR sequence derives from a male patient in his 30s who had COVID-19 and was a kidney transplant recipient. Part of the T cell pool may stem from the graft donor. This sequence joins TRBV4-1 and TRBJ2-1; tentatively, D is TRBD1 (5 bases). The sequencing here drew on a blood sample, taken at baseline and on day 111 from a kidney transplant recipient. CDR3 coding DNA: TGCGCCAGCAGCCCCCTGACAGCCAACAATGAGCAGTTCTTC. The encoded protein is CASSPLTANNEQFF.